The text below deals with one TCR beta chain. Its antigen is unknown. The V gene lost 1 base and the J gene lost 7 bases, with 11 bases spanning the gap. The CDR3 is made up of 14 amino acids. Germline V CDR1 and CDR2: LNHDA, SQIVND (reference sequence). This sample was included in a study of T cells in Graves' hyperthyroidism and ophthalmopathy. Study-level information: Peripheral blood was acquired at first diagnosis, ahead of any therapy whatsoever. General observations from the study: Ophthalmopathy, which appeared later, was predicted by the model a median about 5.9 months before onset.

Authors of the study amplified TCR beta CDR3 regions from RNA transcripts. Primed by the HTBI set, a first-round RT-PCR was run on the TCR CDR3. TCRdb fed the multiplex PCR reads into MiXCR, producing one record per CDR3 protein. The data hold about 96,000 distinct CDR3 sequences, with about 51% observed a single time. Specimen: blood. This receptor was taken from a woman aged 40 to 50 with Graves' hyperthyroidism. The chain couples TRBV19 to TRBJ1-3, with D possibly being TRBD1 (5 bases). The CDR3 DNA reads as TGTGCCAGTAGTATAGGAAGGACATGGAACACCATATATTTT. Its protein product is CASSIGRTWNTIYF.